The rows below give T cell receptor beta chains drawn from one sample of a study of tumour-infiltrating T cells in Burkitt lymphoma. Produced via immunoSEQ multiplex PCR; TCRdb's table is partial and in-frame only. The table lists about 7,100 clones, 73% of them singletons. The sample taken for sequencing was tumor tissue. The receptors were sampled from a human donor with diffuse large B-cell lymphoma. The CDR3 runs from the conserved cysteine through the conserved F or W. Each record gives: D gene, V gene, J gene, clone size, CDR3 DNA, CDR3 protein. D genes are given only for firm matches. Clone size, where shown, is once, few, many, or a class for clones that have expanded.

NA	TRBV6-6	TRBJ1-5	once	TGTGCCAGCAGTTACCTCGGGGGAGAGCAGCCCCAGCATTTT	CASSYLGGEQPQHF
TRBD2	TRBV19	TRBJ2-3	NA	TGTGCCAGTCGGGGGGGAGGGATAGATATCACAGATACGCAGTATTTT	CASRGGGIDITDTQYF
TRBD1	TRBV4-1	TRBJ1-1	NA	TGCGCTAGCAGCCGGTGGACAGGTGAAGCTTTCTTT	CASSRWTGEAFF
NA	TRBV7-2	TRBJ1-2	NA	TGTGCCAGCGCCGGGGAGGGTTTCTTGTATGGCTACACCTTC	CASAGEGFLYGYTF
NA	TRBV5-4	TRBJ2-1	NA	TGTGCCAGCAGCTTGAGGGGCCCAAACAATGAGCAGTTCTTC	CASSLRGPNNEQFF
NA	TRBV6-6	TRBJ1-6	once	TGTGCCAGCAGTTCAGGTCTCAGGTATAATTCACCCCTCCACTTT	CASSSGLRYNSPLHF
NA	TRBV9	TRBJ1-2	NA	TGTGCCAGCAATCGGCCGGGGCGGAGTGGCTACACCTTC	CASNRPGRSGYTF
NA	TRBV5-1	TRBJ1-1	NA	TGCGCCAGCAGCCACGGTATGATCAACACTGAAGCTTTCTTT	CASSHGMINTEAFF
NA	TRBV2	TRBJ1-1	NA	TGTGCCAGCAGGCGGGACACCAAAGCTTTCTTT	CASRRDTKAFF
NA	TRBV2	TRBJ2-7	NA	TGTGCCAGCAAGGCAGCAAGGGGCGAGCAGTACTTC	CASKAARGEQYF
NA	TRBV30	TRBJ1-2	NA	TGTGCCTGGAAAAATTTCCATCTTGGCTACACCTTC	CAWKNFHLGYTF
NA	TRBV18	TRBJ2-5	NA	TGTGCCAGCTCACCACCAGGGGTAGAGACCCAGTACTTC	CASSPPGVETQYF
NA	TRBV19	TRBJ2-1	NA	TGTGCCAGTAGTATCGTAGGGTCCTACAATGAGCAGTTCTTC	CASSIVGSYNEQFF
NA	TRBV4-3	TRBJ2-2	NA	TGCGCCAGCAGGCTAAGGACGAACACCGGGGAGCTGTTTTTT	CASRLRTNTGELFF
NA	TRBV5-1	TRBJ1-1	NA	TGCGCCAGCAGCTTGATGGGGAACACTGAAGCTTTCTTT	CASSLMGNTEAFF
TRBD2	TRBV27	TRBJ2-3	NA	TGTGCCAGCAGTTTGGGCGGGGGAGCGAGGGATACGCAGTATTTT	CASSLGGGARDTQYF
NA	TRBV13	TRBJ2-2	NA	TGTGCCAGCAGCTTATTCCAGGGCACCGGGGAGCTGTTTTTT	CASSLFQGTGELFF
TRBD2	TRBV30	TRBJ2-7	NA	TGTGCCTGGAGTGGGGCCTTTTGCGGGGGGGCACGGGAGCAGTACTTC	CAWSGAFCGGAREQYF
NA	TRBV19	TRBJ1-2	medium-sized	TGTGCCAGTAGTATAGCGTCCCCGTACTATGGCTACACCTTC	CASSIASPYYGYTF
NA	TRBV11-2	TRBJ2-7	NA	TGTGCCAGCAGCGGTACCTCCTACGAGCAGTACTTC	CASSGTSYEQYF
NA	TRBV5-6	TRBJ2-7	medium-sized	TGTGCCAGCAGCTTCGGCCGCTACGAGCAGTACTTC	CASSFGRYEQYF